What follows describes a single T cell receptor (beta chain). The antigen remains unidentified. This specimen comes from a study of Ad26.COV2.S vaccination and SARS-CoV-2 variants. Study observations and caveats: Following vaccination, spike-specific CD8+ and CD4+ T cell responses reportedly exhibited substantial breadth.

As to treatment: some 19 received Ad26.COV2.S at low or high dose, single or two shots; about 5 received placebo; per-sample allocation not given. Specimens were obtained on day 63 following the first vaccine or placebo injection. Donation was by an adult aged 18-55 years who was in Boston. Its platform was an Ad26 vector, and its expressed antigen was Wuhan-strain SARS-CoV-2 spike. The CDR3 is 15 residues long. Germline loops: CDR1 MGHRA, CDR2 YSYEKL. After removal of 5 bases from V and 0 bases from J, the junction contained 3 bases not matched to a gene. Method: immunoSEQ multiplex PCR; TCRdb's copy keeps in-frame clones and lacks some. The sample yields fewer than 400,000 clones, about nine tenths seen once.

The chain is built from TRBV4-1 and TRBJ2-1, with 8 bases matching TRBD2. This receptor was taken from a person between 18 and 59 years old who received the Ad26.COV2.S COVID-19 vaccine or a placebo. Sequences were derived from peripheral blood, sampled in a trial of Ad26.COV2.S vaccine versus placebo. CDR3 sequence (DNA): TGCGCCAGCAGCGCCGGGACTAGCTCCTACAATGAGCAGTTCTTC. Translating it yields CASSAGTSSYNEQFF.